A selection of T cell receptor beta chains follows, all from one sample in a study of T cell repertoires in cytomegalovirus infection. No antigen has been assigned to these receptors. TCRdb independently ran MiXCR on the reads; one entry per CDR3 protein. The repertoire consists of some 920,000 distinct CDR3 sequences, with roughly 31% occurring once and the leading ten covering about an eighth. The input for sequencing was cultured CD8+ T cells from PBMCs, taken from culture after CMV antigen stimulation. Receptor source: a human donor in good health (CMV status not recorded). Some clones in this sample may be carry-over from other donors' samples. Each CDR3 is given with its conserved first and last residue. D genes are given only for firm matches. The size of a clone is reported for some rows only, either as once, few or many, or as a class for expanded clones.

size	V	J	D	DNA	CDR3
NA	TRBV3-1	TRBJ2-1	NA	TGTGCCAGCAGCCATCAGGTGGCCCTGGGCACCTACAATGAGCAGTTCTTC	CASSHQVALGTYNEQFF
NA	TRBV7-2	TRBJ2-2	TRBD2	TGTGCCAGCAGCCCAGGACTAGCGGGCGCTCCGAACACCGGGGAGCTGTTTTTT	CASSPGLAGAPNTGELFF
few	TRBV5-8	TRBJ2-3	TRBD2	TGTGCCAGCAGCTTGCTAGCGGGGGAATTCACAGATACGCAGTATTTT	CASSLLAGEFTDTQYF
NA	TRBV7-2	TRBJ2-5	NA	TGTGCCAGCAACTTCTGGGAGCAAGGGGGAGAGACCCAGTACTTC	CASNFWEQGGETQYF
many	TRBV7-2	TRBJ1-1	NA	TGTGCCAGCAGCCCTAATGGGCCGGTCGAGTGGACTGAAGCTTTCTTT	CASSPNGPVEWTEAFF
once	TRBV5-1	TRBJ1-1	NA	TGCGCCAGCAGCTTGAATCACGGACAGATAAACACTGAAGCTTTCTTT	CASSLNHGQINTEAFF
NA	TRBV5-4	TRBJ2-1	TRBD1	TGTGCCAGCATGGGACAGAGGGACAATGAGCAGTTCTTC	CASMGQRDNEQFF
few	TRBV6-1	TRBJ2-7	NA	TGTGCCAGCAGTGGCGGGACGACGGATGGGCACTTC	CASSGGTTDGHF
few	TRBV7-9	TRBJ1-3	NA	TGTGCCAGCAGCTTAATTATTGGCGGAGACTCTGGAAACACCATATATTTT	CASSLIIGGDSGNTIYF
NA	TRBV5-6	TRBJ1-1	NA	TGTGCCAGCAGCTTGGAGGTTTCCACTGAAGCTTTCTTT	CASSLEVSTEAFF
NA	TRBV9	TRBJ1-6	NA	TGTGCCAGCAGCGTAGGGCAGGGAATATCACCCCTCCACTTT	CASSVGQGISPLHF
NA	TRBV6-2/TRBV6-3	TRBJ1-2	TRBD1	TGTGCCAGCAGTTACTCGGACAGGTCGAATGGCTACACCTTC	CASSYSDRSNGYTF
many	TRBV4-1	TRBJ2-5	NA	TGCGCCAGCAGCCAAGACTCGGTCGGGAAGACCCAGTACTTC	CASSQDSVGKTQYF
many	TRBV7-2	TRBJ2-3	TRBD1	TGTGCCAGCAGAGACAGGGCCACAGATACGCAGTATTTT	CASRDRATDTQYF
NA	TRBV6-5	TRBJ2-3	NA	TGTGCCAGCAGTTATAGCGGCGCCAGTACAGATACGGAGTATTTT	CASSYSGASTDTEYF
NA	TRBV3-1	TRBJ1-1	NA	TGTGCCAGCAGCCAACTTGGGTCCCCTGAAGCTTTCTTT	CASSQLGSPEAFF
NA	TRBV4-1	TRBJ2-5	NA	TGCGCCAGCAGCCAAGATGGCGGAGAGACCCAGAACTTC	CASSQDGGETQNF
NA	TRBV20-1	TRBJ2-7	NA	TGCAGTGCGCCCCGAGACAGTGTAATAGGCGAGCAGTACTTC	CSAPRDSVIGEQYF
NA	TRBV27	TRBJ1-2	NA	TGTGCCAGCAGTCCCGGGGCGCCTACCTATGGCTACACCTTC	CASSPGAPTYGYTF
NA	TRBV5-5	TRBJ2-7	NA	TGTGCCAGCAGCTTGGCCATGAGGGCCTACGAGCAGTACTTC	CASSLAMRAYEQYF
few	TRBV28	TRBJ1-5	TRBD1	TGTGCCAGCCTTACTCGGACAGGGTGGCCGGTTCATGATCAGCCCCAGCATTTT	CASLTRTGWPVHDQPQHF
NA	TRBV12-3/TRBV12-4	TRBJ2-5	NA	TGTGCCAGCAGTGAAGGTTTAGGGCCAGGGGAGACCCAGTACTTC	CASSEGLGPGETQYF
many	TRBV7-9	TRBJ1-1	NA	TGTGCCAGCAGCTTAGTAGTGAGGGAGAACACTGAAGCTTTCTTT	CASSLVVRENTEAFF
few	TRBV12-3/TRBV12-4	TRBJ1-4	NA	TGTGCCAGCAGTTTAGGGGGGGTTTATGAAAAACTGTTTTTT	CASSLGGVYEKLFF
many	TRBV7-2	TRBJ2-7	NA	TGTGCCAGCAGGTCAGGGATGGGAGGCTACGAGCAGTACTTC	CASRSGMGGYEQYF
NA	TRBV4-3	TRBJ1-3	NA	TGCGCCAGCAGCCCGGGGGGGTGGCGAACCTCTGGAAACACCATATATTTT	CASSPGGWRTSGNTIYF
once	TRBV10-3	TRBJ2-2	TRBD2	TGTGCCATCAGCTTCCCACTAGCGGGGGGGAACACCAGGGAGCTGTTTTTT	CAISFPLAGGNTRELFF
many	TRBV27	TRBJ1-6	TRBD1	TGTGCCACCCGGGACAGGATTAATTCACCCCTCCACTTT	CATRDRINSPLHF
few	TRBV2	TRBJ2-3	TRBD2	TGTGCCAGCAAAGGTTTCGGACTAGCGGGGGGGCTGGTTGGGACAGATACGCAGTATTTT	CASKGFGLAGGLVGTDTQYF
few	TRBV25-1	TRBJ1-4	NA	TGTGCCAGTAGGCTGGGGGGGGGTGAGGTCGGAAAACTGTTTTTT	CASRLGGGEVGKLFF
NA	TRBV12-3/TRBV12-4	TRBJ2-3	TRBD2	TGTGCCAGCAGTTCAAGGCAGCGGGGGGGCGATGATACGCAGTATTTT	CASSSRQRGGDDTQYF
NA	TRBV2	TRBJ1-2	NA	TGTGCCAGCAGTGGACGGCGCTCGTATGGCTACACCTTC	CASSGRRSYGYTF
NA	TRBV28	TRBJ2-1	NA	TGTGCCAGCAGCCATCCGGCGGGCGGGGACACTCCTTGGCAGTTCTTC	CASSHPAGGDTPWQFF
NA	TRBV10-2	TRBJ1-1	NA	TGCGCCAGCACGCTCCGGACAAGAGGTGATGAAGCTTTCTTT	CASTLRTRGDEAFF
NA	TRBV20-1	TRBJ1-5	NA	TGCAGTGCTAGATACACCGGTGCCCAGCATTTT	CSARYTGAQHF
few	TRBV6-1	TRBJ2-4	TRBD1	TGTGCCAGCAGATTCCGGGACAGGGGTGCCAAAAACATTCAGTACTTC	CASRFRDRGAKNIQYF
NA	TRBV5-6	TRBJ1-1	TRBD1	TGTGCCAGCAGCTTGGGCCCACAGGGGAGAGGACGTTGGACTGAAGCTTTCTTT	CASSLGPQGRGRWTEAFF
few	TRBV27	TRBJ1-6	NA	TGTGCCAGCAGTCCCTCGGGCAGGGGCGATTCACCCCTCCACTTT	CASSPSGRGDSPLHF
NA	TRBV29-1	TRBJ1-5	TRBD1	TGCAGCGTTGAGGGACAGGGACGGGGTCAGCCCCAGCATTTT	CSVEGQGRGQPQHF
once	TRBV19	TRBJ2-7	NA	TGTGCCAGTATCGAGGGAAGCGAGCAGTACTTC	CASIEGSEQYF
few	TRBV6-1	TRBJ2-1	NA	TGTGCCAGCAGTACCTTGACAAGCCGGGGGAATGAGCAGTTCTTC	CASSTLTSRGNEQFF
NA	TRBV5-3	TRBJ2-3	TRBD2	TGTGCCAGCAGCATTGTAGGCGGGGGGGCCAAAGATACGCAGTATTTT	CASSIVGGGAKDTQYF
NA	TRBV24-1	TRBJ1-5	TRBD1	TGTGCCACCAGTGATCCGCGGGACAGGGCGGATCAGCCCCAGCATTTT	CATSDPRDRADQPQHF
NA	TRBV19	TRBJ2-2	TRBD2	TGTGCCAGTAGTATAGGTAGCGGGGGGAACACCGGGGAGCTGTTTTTT	CASSIGSGGNTGELFF
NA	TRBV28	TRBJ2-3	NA	TGTGCCAGCACCGCGGGAACACTGCTTAGCACAGATACGCAGTATTTT	CASTAGTLLSTDTQYF
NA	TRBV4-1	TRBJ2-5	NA	TGCGCCAGCAGCCAAGAGCCGGGACCAGCAGAGACCCAGTACTTC	CASSQEPGPAETQYF
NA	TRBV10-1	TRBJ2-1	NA	TGCGCCAGCAGTGAGTCAGGGAACTCCTACAATGAGCAGTTCTTC	CASSESGNSYNEQFF
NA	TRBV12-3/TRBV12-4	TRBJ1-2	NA	TGTGTCTGTGGAGAGGGAGAATACTATGGCTACACCTTC	CVCGEGEYYGYTF
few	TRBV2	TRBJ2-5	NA	TGTGCCAGCAGCTACCTTGAGTACCAAGAGACCCAGTACTTC	CASSYLEYQETQYF
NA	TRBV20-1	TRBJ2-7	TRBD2	TGCAGTGCTAGAGATCTCCGGAGGGGAGCGGGGGACCCCTACGAGCAGTACTTC	CSARDLRRGAGDPYEQYF
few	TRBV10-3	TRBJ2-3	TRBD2	TGTGCCATCAGCCGGGGGGGGCCGACAGATACGCAGTATTTT	CAISRGGPTDTQYF
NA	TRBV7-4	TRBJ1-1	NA	TGTGCCAGCAGCCCGCCGCGCCCTGAAGCTTTCTTT	CASSPPRPEAFF
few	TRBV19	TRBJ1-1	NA	TGTGCCAGTAGTATTGACCCGATTAGGGACACTGAAGCTTTCTTT	CASSIDPIRDTEAFF
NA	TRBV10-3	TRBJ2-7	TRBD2	TGTGCCATCAGTGAGTCAGCGGGGGCAGGCCGAGTGCAGTACTTC	CAISESAGAGRVQYF
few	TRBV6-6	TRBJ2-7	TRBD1	TGTGCCAGCAGCCCTGACAGGGGGCCCTACGAGCAGTACTTC	CASSPDRGPYEQYF